Listed below are T cell receptor beta chains from one sample, sequenced in a study of T cells after yellow fever vaccination. TCRdb independently ran MiXCR on the 5' RACE reads; one entry per CDR3 protein. The table records around 70,000 distinct CDR3 sequences, approximately 7% of them present only once. The starting material was CD8+ T cells sorted from PBMCs, obtained about 5 days after the first yellow fever vaccination. The receptors originated from a man between 18 and 29 years old who received the YFV17D yellow fever vaccine. Each CDR3 is given with its conserved first and last residue. The D gene is left open where the match is weak. Clone sizes are given selectively: once, few, many, or a class where the clone is expanded.

few,TRBJ1-2,-,15,TRBV5-4,CASSPSWTANYGYTF,TGTGCCAGCAGCCCATCCTGGACAGCTAACTATGGCTACACCTTC
-,TRBJ2-5,-,13,TRBV20-1,CSARTGYQETQYF,TGCAGTGCACGGACTGGCTACCAAGAGACCCAGTACTTC
many,TRBJ1-1,-,14,TRBV6-5,CASSYYRRNTEAFF,TGTGCCAGCAGTTACTACCGACGGAACACTGAAGCTTTCTTT
few,TRBJ2-5,-,17,TRBV7-9,CASSLVPKSGSGETQYF,TGTGCCAGCAGCTTAGTTCCTAAGTCGGGGTCCGGGGAGACCCAGTACTTC
many,TRBJ2-1,TRBD2,16,TRBV7-9,CASSARLAGPGNEQFF,TGTGCCAGCAGCGCCCGCCTAGCGGGGCCGGGCAATGAGCAGTTCTTC
many,TRBJ1-1,-,11,TRBV5-1,CASSSRGEAFF,TGCGCCAGCAGCAGTCGGGGGGAAGCTTTCTTT
many,TRBJ2-3,-,15,TRBV6-4,CASSDSAGSTDTQYF,TGTGCCAGCAGTGACTCAGCGGGTAGCACAGATACGCAGTATTTT
few,TRBJ2-7,TRBD1,15,TRBV7-9,CASEYRGQGSYEQYF,TGTGCCAGCGAGTATCGGGGACAGGGGTCCTACGAGCAGTACTTC
few,TRBJ1-2,-,13,TRBV5-3,CARNLSWAAGYTF,TGTGCCAGAAACCTCTCTTGGGCAGCCGGCTACACCTTC
-,TRBJ1-5,-,14,TRBV6-1,CASSDGDTAQPQHF,TGTGCCAGCAGTGACGGGGACACAGCGCAGCCCCAGCATTTT